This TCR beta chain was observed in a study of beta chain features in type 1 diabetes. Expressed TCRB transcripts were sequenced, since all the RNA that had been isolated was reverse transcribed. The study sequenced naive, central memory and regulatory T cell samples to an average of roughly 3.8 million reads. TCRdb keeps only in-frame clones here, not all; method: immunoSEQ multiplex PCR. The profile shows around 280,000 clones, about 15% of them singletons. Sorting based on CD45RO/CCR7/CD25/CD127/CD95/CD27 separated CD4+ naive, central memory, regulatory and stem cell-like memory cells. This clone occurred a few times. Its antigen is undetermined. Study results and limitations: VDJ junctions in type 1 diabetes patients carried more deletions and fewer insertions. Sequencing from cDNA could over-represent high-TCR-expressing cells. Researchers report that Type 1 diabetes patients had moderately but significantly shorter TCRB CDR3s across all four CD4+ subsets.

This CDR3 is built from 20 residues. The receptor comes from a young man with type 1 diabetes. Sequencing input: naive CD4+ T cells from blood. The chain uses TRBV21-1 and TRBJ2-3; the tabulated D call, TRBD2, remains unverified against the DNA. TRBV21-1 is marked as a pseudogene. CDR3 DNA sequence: TGTGCCAGCAGCAAGAGCCTTGGGCTGGGAGGGGCAACTAGCACAGATACGCAGTATTTT. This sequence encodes CASSKSLGLGGATSTDTQYF.